The sample holds a few counts of the clone carrying this T cell receptor (beta chain). The sample originates from a study of blood T cell repertoires in COVID-19. On the study more broadly: Samples representing acute and convalescent COVID-19 were sourced from the United States, Italy and Spain. Sources were T cells, B-cell-depleted T cells, or PBMCs; the material itself was cDNA or gDNA.

Germline V gene lookup returns CDR1 MNHEY and CDR2 SVGAGI. The CDR3 has 12 residues. V was trimmed by 8 bases and J by 5 bases, leaving 12 bases between them. Original data processing: Amplified reference gene primers provided the basis for estimating nucleated cell counts. Libraries were prepared by immunoSEQ multiplex PCR; TCRdb keeps only in-frame clonotypes and omits some of them. D and trimming were read from the DNA, whereas the V and J calls and clone size are those reported in that table. The table has roughly 230,000 clones, roughly 88% seen once. Sequencing used peripheral blood. This TCR derives from a man aged 40-50 years with acute or convalescent COVID-19. V and J are TRBV6-5 and TRBJ2-5; TRBD2 is a possible D gene (7 bases). CDR3 amino acids: CASRGADETQYF. CDR3 in DNA: TGTGCCAGCCGGGGGGCGGACGAGACCCAGTACTTC.